The rows below give T cell receptor beta chains drawn from one sample of a study of T-cell memory formation after mild COVID-19. Using its own MiXCR run on the 5' RACE reads, TCRdb lists one record per CDR3 protein. The sample contains about 60,000 distinct CDR3 sequences, about 12% of which appear only once. The sequenced sample consisted of PBMCs or a T cell subset sorted from them (not recorded which). These receptors all stem from a man in his late teens or twenties who had mild COVID-19 (a few samples of this study predate the infection). Cell type and time point are not known. Each CDR3 is given with its conserved first and last residue. The D gene is left open where the match is weak. A clone size is listed for some rows: how often the clone was seen (once, few, many), or a class if it is expanded.

>TRBJ2-3|TRBV4-3|TRBD2|many
CASSQDPVTSGVFTDTQYF
TGCGCCAGCAGCCAAGATCCCGTTACTAGCGGGGTTTTCACAGATACGCAGTATTTT
>TRBJ1-1|TRBV7-9|NA|NA
CASNLGGTEAFF
TGTGCCAGCAACTTGGGTGGGACTGAAGCTTTCTTT
>TRBJ1-1|TRBV12-3/TRBV12-4|TRBD1|NA
CASSWGTGADTEAFF
TGTGCCAGCAGTTGGGGGACAGGGGCGGACACTGAAGCTTTCTTT
>TRBJ2-1|TRBV7-2|NA|NA
CASSPPAGSLEQFF
TGTGCCAGCAGCCCCCCCGCGGGTTCCCTTGAGCAGTTCTTC
>TRBJ2-5|TRBV11-3|NA|few
CASSSGAGGPVTQYF
TGTGCCAGCAGCTCGGGCGCCGGGGGGCCGGTGACCCAGTACTTC
>TRBJ1-5|TRBV20-1|NA|NA
CSARDAYGGQPQHF
TGCAGTGCTAGAGATGCTTACGGAGGACAGCCCCAGCATTTT
>TRBJ2-3|TRBV6-5|TRBD2|NA
CASSGGGGDTQYF
TGTGCCAGCAGCGGGGGGGGTGGAGATACGCAGTATTTT
>TRBJ1-2|TRBV12-3/TRBV12-4|NA|NA
CASSRMVGFPSGYTF
TGTGCCAGCAGCCGAATGGTGGGGTTCCCCTCTGGCTACACCTTC
>TRBJ2-1|TRBV6-6|NA|NA
CAIGTSASSYNEQFF
TGTGCCATCGGGACTTCCGCCAGCTCCTACAATGAGCAGTTCTTC
>TRBJ2-2|TRBV7-8|NA|few
CASSHWVGELFF
TGTGCCAGCAGTCACTGGGTCGGGGAGCTGTTTTTT
>TRBJ2-3|TRBV20-1|NA|few
CSARRFSSTDTQYF
TGCAGTGCTAGGAGATTCTCTAGCACAGATACGCAGTATTTT
>TRBJ1-1|TRBV7-9|NA|NA
CASTGVAGSTEAFF
TGTGCCAGCACAGGAGTGGCAGGGTCCACTGAAGCTTTCTTT
>TRBJ1-2|TRBV5-5|NA|many
CASSLGPLYGYTF
TGTGCCAGCAGCCTGGGACCGCTCTATGGCTACACCTTC
>TRBJ2-1|TRBV7-9|NA|many
CASRANPGVSYNEQFF
TGTGCCAGCAGAGCCAACCCAGGGGTTTCCTACAATGAGCAGTTCTTC
>TRBJ2-5|TRBV4-2|TRBD2|medium-sized
CASSQVPLTLAGGQETQYF
TGTGCCAGCAGCCAAGTCCCCCTCACTCTAGCGGGGGGGCAAGAGACCCAGTACTTC
>TRBJ1-1|TRBV5-1|NA|few
CASRGQMNTEAFF
TGCGCCAGCAGAGGACAGATGAACACTGAAGCTTTCTTT